This T cell receptor beta chain was profiled in a study of untreated major depressive disorder. Whole-study results and caveats: Three preselected Vbeta families were the sole sequencing comparisons.

Sequencing used immunoSEQ multiplex PCR; TCRdb keeps in-frame clones, though not all of them. The sample carries about 25,000 clones, roughly nine tenths recorded once. About this clone: The antigen is unknown.

The sequenced sample was CD4+ T cells from PBMCs. This TCR derives from a woman in her thirties with major depressive disorder.

For the CDR3, the DNA is TGTGCCAGCAGCTTAATTTCGGGACAGACCTTTGATAACTATGGCTACACCTTC. Its translation is CASSLISGQTFDNYGYTF. The chain has TRBV7-9 and TRBJ1-2; 7 nucleotides line up with TRBD1. This CDR3 is built from 18 residues. Germline assignment: CDR1 SEHNR and CDR2 FQNEAQ (reference sequence). V trimming: 2 bases; J trimming: 1 base; junction bases outside the gene matches: 13.